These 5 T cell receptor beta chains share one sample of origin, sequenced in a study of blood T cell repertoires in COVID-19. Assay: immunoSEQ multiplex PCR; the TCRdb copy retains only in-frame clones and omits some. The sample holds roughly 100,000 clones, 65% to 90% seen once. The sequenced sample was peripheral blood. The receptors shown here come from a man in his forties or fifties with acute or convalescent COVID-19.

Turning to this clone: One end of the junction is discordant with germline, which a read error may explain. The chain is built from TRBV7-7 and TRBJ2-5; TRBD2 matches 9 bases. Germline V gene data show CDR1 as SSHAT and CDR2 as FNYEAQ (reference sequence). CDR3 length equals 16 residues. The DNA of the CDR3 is TGTGCTAGCAGCTTAAGTGGCGGGGGGGGCCAAGAGACCCAGTACTTC. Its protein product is CASSLSGGGGQETQYF.

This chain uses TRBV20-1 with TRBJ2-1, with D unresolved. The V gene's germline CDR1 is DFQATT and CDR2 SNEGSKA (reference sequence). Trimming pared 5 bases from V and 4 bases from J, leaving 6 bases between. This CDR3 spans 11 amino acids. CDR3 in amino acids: CSAGPYNEQFF. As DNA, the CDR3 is TGCAGTGCTGGGCCGTACAATGAGCAGTTCTTC.

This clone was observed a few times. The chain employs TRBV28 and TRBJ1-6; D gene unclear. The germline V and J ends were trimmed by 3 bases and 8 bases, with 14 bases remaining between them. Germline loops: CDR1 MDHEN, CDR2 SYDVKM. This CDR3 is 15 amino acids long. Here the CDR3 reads CASSFPLSGYSPLHF. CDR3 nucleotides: TGTGCCAGCAGTTTTCCGTTGTCGGGTTATTCACCCCTCCACTTT. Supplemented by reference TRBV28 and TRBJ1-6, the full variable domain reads DVKVTQSSRYLVKRTGEKVFLECVQDMDHENMFWYRQDPGLGLRLIYFSYDVKMKEKGDIPEGYSVSREKKERFSLILESASTNQTSMYLCASSFPLSGYSPLHFGNGTRLTVT.

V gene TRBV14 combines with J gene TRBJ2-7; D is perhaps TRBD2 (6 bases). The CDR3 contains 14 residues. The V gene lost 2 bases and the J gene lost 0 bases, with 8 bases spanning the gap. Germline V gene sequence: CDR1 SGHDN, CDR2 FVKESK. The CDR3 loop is CASSQQLASYEQYF. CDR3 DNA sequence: TGTGCCAGCAGCCAACAACTAGCCTCCTACGAGCAGTACTTC. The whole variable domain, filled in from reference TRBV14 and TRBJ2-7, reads EAGVTQFPSHSVIEKGQTVTLRCDPISGHDNLYWYRRVMGKEIKFLLHFVKESKQDESGMPNNRFLAERTGGTYSTLKVQPAELEDSGVYFCASSQQLASYEQYFGPGTRLTVT.

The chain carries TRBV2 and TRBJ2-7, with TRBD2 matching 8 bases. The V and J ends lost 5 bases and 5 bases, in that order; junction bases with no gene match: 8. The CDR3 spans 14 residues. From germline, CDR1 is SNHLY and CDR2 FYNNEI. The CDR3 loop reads CASSRVAGTHEQYF. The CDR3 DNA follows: TGTGCCAGCAGTAGGGTAGCGGGAACCCACGAGCAGTACTTC.